These T cell receptor beta chains were read from a single sample in a study of blood T cells in healthy people across ages. TCRdb re-derived calls from the 5' RACE reads in MiXCR, one entry per CDR3 protein. The sample yields about 290,000 distinct CDR3 sequences, 27% seen once. The sequencing input was blood. The receptor source for this set is a woman aged 70-85 years in good health. CDR3s include the opening cysteine and the closing phenylalanine or tryptophan. The order of the fields is V gene, J gene, CDR3 protein.

TRBV5-6,TRBJ2-6,CASTRNSGANVLTF
TRBV6-2/TRBV6-3,TRBJ1-5,CASSYLTGVSQPQHF
TRBV6-1,TRBJ2-7,CASRSAGTGNYEQYF
TRBV4-2,TRBJ2-1,CASSRLIGTSSYNEQFF
TRBV29-1,TRBJ2-2,CSVVVEGATRGELFF
TRBV15,TRBJ2-1,CATSLGSGSKSYNEQFF
TRBV2,TRBJ2-1,CASSELAGGVEQFF
TRBV2,TRBJ2-1,CASSEDRIYNEQFF
TRBV29-1,TRBJ2-5,CSVSSPETQYF
TRBV5-5,TRBJ1-2,CASSSSGDRHRNYGHTF
TRBV4-1,TRBJ1-2,CASSQAGVGGYTF
TRBV18,TRBJ2-1,CASSPLAGSYNEQFF
TRBV3-1,TRBJ2-5,CASSQDLGVQETQYF
TRBV5-1,TRBJ2-7,CASSRGEGINEQYF
TRBV7-9,TRBJ2-7,CASSLLPTSGQPYEQYF
TRBV28,TRBJ2-1,CASRTRTSGRAGEQFF
TRBV15,TRBJ2-5,CATAAGFGETQYF
TRBV19,TRBJ2-3,CASSIRPGQITDTQYF
TRBV20-1,TRBJ2-7,CSASRGVYEQYF
TRBV7-9,TRBJ2-1,CAARDREYNEQFF
TRBV7-9,TRBJ1-1,CASSLDAFTEAFF
TRBV7-9,TRBJ1-4,CASSLGSANEKLFF
TRBV12-3/TRBV12-4,TRBJ1-5,CASSAHRAGSNQPQHF
TRBV20-1,TRBJ1-4,CSARRTGGEKLFF
TRBV7-9,TRBJ1-4,CASSFGGVEEKLFF
TRBV20-1,TRBJ2-5,CSARLAGEGRF
TRBV28,TRBJ2-3,CASRAGGLGTDTQYF
TRBV3-1,TRBJ2-7,CASSQEDHEQYF
TRBV5-6,TRBJ1-2,CASSLGTKDYGYTF
TRBV7-2,TRBJ2-6,CASSFRVRYSGANVLTF
TRBV5-1,TRBJ2-6,CASSSGTSGAGSGANVLTF
TRBV7-3,TRBJ1-1,CASSFSMNTEAFF
TRBV20-1,TRBJ1-4,CSAFSAPQGGDGEKLFF
TRBV3-1,TRBJ1-4,CASSPRDGDWELFF